These 13 T cell receptor beta chains share one sample of origin, sequenced in a study of cytomegalovirus exposure and HLA in healthy donors. The PCR contained 60 Vbeta and 13 Jbeta primers. Profiled with immunoSEQ multiplex PCR; TCRdb holds only in-frame clones, not every one. The sample includes some 250,000 clones, 82% of them seen just once. Material for sequencing was PBMCs. The receptors were sampled from a woman aged 40 to 55 in good health and CMV-seropositive.

V gene TRBV30 combines with J gene TRBJ1-1; D is possibly TRBD1 (5 bases). Trimming pared 3 bases from V and 4 bases from J, leaving 15 bases between. The germline gives CDR1 GTSNPN, CDR2 SVGIG (reference sequence). The CDR3 has 14 amino acids. This CDR3 reads CAWSPGGGSTEAFF. DNA for the CDR3: TGTGCCTGGAGCCCGGGGGGTGGGAGCACTGAAGCTTTCTTT.

The chain couples TRBV7-2 to TRBJ2-2, with D possibly TRBD2 on 6 matching bases. CDR1 and CDR2 (germline): SGHTA, FQGNSA. V lost 4 bases, J lost 7 bases, and 13 bases lay in between. CDR3 length: 14 residues. CDR3 loop: CASSSTSWGGELFF. The CDR3 DNA reads as TGTGCCAGCAGCTCGACTAGTTGGGGCGGGGAGCTGTTTTTT.

This chain joins TRBV9 and TRBJ2-1, with 11 bases lining up with TRBD2. CDR3 length equals 20 residues. The V gene end was trimmed by 3 bases and the J gene end by 0 bases; junction bases not matched to a gene: 14. In germline, CDR1 is SGDLS, CDR2 YYNGEE. CDR3: CASSGGTGTSGPSSYNEQFF. The CDR3 nucleotides read TGTGCCAGCAGCGGAGGGACAGGGACTAGCGGACCGAGCTCCTACAATGAGCAGTTCTTC.

The rearrangement links TRBV7-3 to TRBJ2-5; 8 nucleotides align to TRBD1. Per germline, CDR1 SGHTA and CDR2 FQGTGA. J lost 3 bases, V lost 6 bases, and 6 bases had no gene match. The CDR3 loop spans 14 amino acids. The CDR3 is CASSPDRGEETQYF. The CDR3 DNA reads TGTGCCAGCAGTCCTGACAGGGGCGAAGAGACCCAGTACTTC.

This clone was detected only a few times. The V and J genes are TRBV19 and TRBJ2-3, with TRBD2 identical over 7 bases. J lost 4 bases, V lost 11 bases, and 15 bases had no gene match. CDR1 LNHDA and CDR2 SQIVND come from the germline V gene (reference sequence). The CDR3 loop spans 15 amino acids. The CDR3 spells CASRWAGEGADTQYF. The CDR3 nucleotides read TGTGCCTCTCGGTGGGCGGGAGAGGGTGCAGATACGCAGTATTTT. The complete variable domain, with remaining parts taken from reference TRBV19 and TRBJ2-3, reads DGGITQSPKYLFRKEGQNVTLSCEQNLNHDAMYWYRQDPGQGLRLIYYSQIVNDFQKGDIAEGYSVSREKKESFPLTVTSAQKNPTAFYLCASRWAGEGADTQYFGPGTRLTVL.

The table lists this clone with a few counts. The J gene is TRBJ1-1, the V gene TRBV6-1, with a possible D match to TRBD1 (6 bases). With 7 bases removed from V and 1 base from J, the gap between germline ends came to 10 bases. CDR3 length: 13 residues. The germline CDR1 and CDR2 sequences are MNHNS and SASEGT. The CDR3 spells CASKQGQNTEAFF. The CDR3 DNA sequence: TGTGCCAGCAAACAGGGACAGAACACTGAAGCTTTCTTT.

This chain uses TRBV9 with TRBJ2-2, with TRBD2 identical over 7 bases. The CDR3 runs to 15 residues. V shed 3 bases, J shed 3 bases, and the junction held 5 bases outside the gene matches. CDR1 SGDLS and CDR2 YYNGEE come from the germline V gene. The DNA for the CDR3 is TGTGCCAGCAGCGGGGGGACTATCCACACCGGGGAGCTGTTTTTT. This gives the protein CASSGGTIHTGELFF.

J is TRBJ1-1 and V is TRBV29-1; the D gene is possibly TRBD1 (6 bases). CDR1 is SQVTM and CDR2 is ANQGSEA in the germline V gene. This CDR3 has 12 amino acids. Trimming took 0 bases from V and 6 from J, leaving 8 bases between them. The CDR3: CSVEDQGPEAFF. The CDR3 DNA sequence: TGCAGCGTTGAAGATCAGGGGCCTGAAGCTTTCTTT.

The chain is built from TRBV5-5 and TRBJ2-4, with D possibly matching TRBD1 (6 bases). The germline V and J ends were trimmed by 0 bases and 6 bases, with 16 bases remaining between them. Looked up from germline, CDR1 is SGHKS and CDR2 is YYEKEE (reference sequence). CDR3 length: 16 residues. The CDR3 DNA reads as TGTGCCAGCAGCTTGGAACGGCGGAGAGGGGGAAACATTCAGTACTTC. Residues: CASSLERRRGGNIQYF.

The rearrangement uses TRBV7-2 and TRBJ2-1, with a weak D call TRBD2 (6 bases). Germline assignment: CDR1 SGHTA and CDR2 FQGNSA. The CDR3 consists of 15 residues. Trimming shortened V by 8 bases and J by 0 bases, and 14 bases separated the two germline ends. The DNA of the CDR3 is TGTGCCAGCGCGGAGGGCTTGAGCTCCTACAATGAGCAGTTCTTC. It is translated as CASAEGLSSYNEQFF. Looking up the rest from reference TRBV7-2 and TRBJ2-1 gives the full variable domain: GAGVSQSPSNKVTEKGKDVELRCDPISGHTALYWYRQSLGQGLEFLIYFQGNSAPDKSGLPSDRFSAERTGGSVSTLTIQRTQQEDSAVYLCASAEGLSSYNEQFFGPGTRLTVL.

This chain links TRBV5-6 with TRBJ1-2; a possible D gene is TRBD1 (6 bases). V lost 2 bases and J 4 bases, leaving 15 bases between the germline ends. Germline CDR1 reads SGHDT; CDR2 reads YYEEEE. This CDR3 has 15 residues. In nucleotides, the CDR3 is TGTGCCAGCAGCTTCACGACACAGGGCGTCTATGGCTACACCTTC. Translating it yields CASSFTTQGVYGYTF.

This chain connects TRBV27 to TRBJ2-5; no reliable D call. From germline, CDR1 is MNHEY and CDR2 SMNVEV (reference sequence). The CDR3 sequence is 12 residues long. The V and J ends lost 7 bases and 10 bases respectively, with 16 bases between them. The chain's CDR3 is CASTSDRAVQYF. The CDR3 DNA reads TGTGCCAGCACCAGCGACCGCGCCGTCCAGTACTTC.

A single count supports this clone. The J gene is TRBJ1-2, the V gene TRBV2; 7 nucleotides agree with TRBD1. Trimming removed 9 bases from V and 8 bases from J; junction bases left unmatched: 9. The germline gives CDR1 SNHLY, CDR2 FYNNEI. This CDR3 is 12 amino acids long. The CDR3 loop is CASSGTALGYTF. In DNA form, the CDR3 reads TGTGCCAGTTCTGGGACAGCTCTAGGCTACACCTTC.